This T cell receptor (beta chain) was sequenced in a study of PD-1 blockade in mismatch repair-deficient tumors. The wider study: All were previously treated, progressing patients with about twelve mismatch repair-deficient cancer types. Regarding the study as a whole: Tumor-resident clones, often absent from pretreatment blood, expanded after pembrolizumab and then contracted.

Here immunoSEQ multiplex PCR was the method, and the copy in TCRdb shows in-frame clones only, minus some. The sample consists of 15,000 to 20,000 clones, around 81% of them appearing once. This CDR3 comprises 15 residues. V lost 6 bases and J lost 4; bases outside the gene matches: 10. In germline, CDR1 is SNHLY, CDR2 FYNNEI. A note on this clone: Its specificity is not known.

This TCR was sampled from an adult with mismatch repair-deficient cancer. V usage is TRBV2 and J usage is TRBJ2-3; 7 bases are a match to TRBD1. The source material was PBMCs, sampled 4 weeks after starting pembrolizumab. The CDR3 sequence: CASRRDSLRADTQYF. CDR3 nucleotide sequence: TGTGCCAGCAGAAGGGACAGTCTTCGTGCAGATACGCAGTATTTT.